A selection of T cell receptor beta chains follows, all from one sample in a study of CD8 T cells in ankylosing spondylitis. One entry per CDR3 protein, called by TCRdb with MiXCR from the 5' RACE reads. The sample lists more than 650,000 distinct CDR3 sequences, around 11% occurring once. Sequencing was done on a sample of blood, either unsorted or a sorted T cell fraction (not recorded which). The receptors come from a male donor with ankylosing spondylitis. The CDR3 runs from the conserved cysteine through the conserved F or W. Fields, in order: clone size, D gene, J gene, V gene, CDR3 protein, CDR3 DNA. The D gene is left open where the match is weak. Rows give clone size only sometimes, using once, few, many, or a class for an expanded clone.

>many|NA|TRBJ1-3|TRBV7-2
CASSFGASSGNTIYF
TGTGCCAGCAGCTTCGGGGCGAGCTCTGGAAACACCATATATTTT
>many|NA|TRBJ2-1|TRBV29-1
CSVLTGVVDNEQFF
TGCAGCGTTTTGACGGGAGTAGTCGACAATGAGCAGTTCTTC
>NA|TRBD1|TRBJ1-2|TRBV20-1
CSAGRTGRDYGYTF
TGCAGTGCTGGACGGACAGGGCGCGACTATGGCTACACCTTC
>few|TRBD2|TRBJ2-7|TRBV6-2/TRBV6-3
CASSRRLAGGPYDEQYF
TGTGCCAGCAGTCGCCGTTTAGCGGGAGGGCCATACGACGAGCAGTACTTC
>many|NA|TRBJ2-7|TRBV20-1
CSARTEARNEQYF
TGCAGTGCTAGGACGGAGGCTAGGAACGAGCAGTACTTC
>few|TRBD2|TRBJ2-5|TRBV29-1
CSVLRLAGTIQETQYF
TGCAGCGTTTTGAGACTAGCGGGGACGATCCAAGAGACCCAGTACTTC
>NA|NA|TRBJ1-5|TRBV24-1
CATSDFDSNQPQHF
TGTGCCACCAGTGATTTTGACAGCAATCAGCCCCAGCATTTT
>few|NA|TRBJ1-6|TRBV7-2
CASSRTTGYSPLHF
TGTGCCAGCAGCCGAACTACAGGGTACTCACCCCTCCACTTT
>few|NA|TRBJ2-5|TRBV20-1
CSARDPVPGETQYF
TGCAGTGCTAGAGACCCGGTCCCAGGCGAGACCCAGTACTTC
>NA|TRBD1|TRBJ1-1|TRBV7-6
CASSPWTGGENTEAFF
TGTGCCAGCAGCCCTTGGACAGGGGGGGAGAACACTGAAGCTTTCTTT
>few|NA|TRBJ2-1|TRBV21-1
CASSKAVGLGTDWYNEQFF
NA
>many|NA|TRBJ1-2|TRBV5-1
CASSLAPYLANYGYTF
TGCGCCAGCAGCTTGGCCCCATACCTTGCTAACTATGGCTACACCTTC
>few|TRBD1|TRBJ1-5|TRBV19
CASSPGAGTGGQPQHF
TGTGCCAGTAGCCCGGGCGCCGGGACAGGGGGGCAGCCCCAGCATTTT